The source of this T cell receptor beta chain is a study of blood T cell repertoires in COVID-19. Overall study: Italy, Spain and the United States were the sources of the convalescent and acute COVID-19 samples. PBMCs, B-cell-depleted T cells, or T cells provided the cDNA or gDNA that made up the material.

In the study's own analysis: Reference gene primer amplification yielded estimated nucleated cell counts. Method: immunoSEQ multiplex PCR; TCRdb's copy keeps in-frame clones and lacks some. Clone size and the V and J calls come from that table; the DNA yielded D and trimming. In the table there are roughly 81,000 clones, around 82% of which are singletons. V trimming: 6 bases; J trimming: 5 bases; junction bases outside the gene matches: 6. CDR1 is LNHDA and CDR2 is SQIVND in the germline V gene (reference sequence). The CDR3 loop spans 15 amino acids. This TCR was recovered from a man of 80 years or more with active or convalescent COVID-19. The J gene is TRBJ2-3, the V gene TRBV19; 12 positions agree with TRBD2. Sequenced sample: peripheral blood. This chain's CDR3 is CASRPRLAGEDTQYF. CDR3 sequence (DNA): TGTGCCAGTAGGCCAAGACTAGCGGGGGAAGATACGCAGTATTTT.